This T cell receptor beta chain was recovered during a study of blood T cell repertoires in COVID-19. Across the whole study: Donors in the United States, Italy and Spain gave samples during acute or convalescent COVID-19. In each case, the material was cDNA or gDNA derived from T cells, B-cell-depleted T cells, or PBMCs.

This CDR3 comprises 15 residues. Trimming took 4 bases from V and 4 from J; bases not matched to a gene: 6. Germline loops: CDR1 SGHRS, CDR2 YFSETQ. The data were produced by immunoSEQ multiplex PCR, yet TCRdb's version contains in-frame clones alone and is incomplete. The top ten hold roughly 4% of the sample, which has some 260,000 clones, about 80% seen once. The sequenced material came from PBMCs or T cells enriched from blood (not recorded which). This chain joins TRBV5-1 and TRBJ2-1; 9 bases are shared with TRBD2. The sequence was collected from a man aged 25 to 45 with acute COVID-19. The CDR3 DNA reads as TGCGCCAGCAGCATTGGGGCGGGGGGGTACAATGAGCAGTTCTTC. Protein product: CASSIGAGGYNEQFF.